A single sample is the source of the 20 T cell receptor beta chains below, sequenced in a study of shared clonotypes between healthy human individuals. The method was immunoSEQ multiplex PCR; TCRdb's version includes in-frame clones alone and lacks a portion of them. The table includes 2,100,000 or so clones, nearly 97% detected once. Sequenced input: naive CD4+ T cells sorted from blood. Specified subset: CD45RA+ positively selected. These receptors were collected from a man younger than 30 in good health.

The genes are TRBV19 and TRBJ1-1; TRBD1 agrees at 7 bases. This CDR3 region has 15 residues. Trimming at V came to 5 bases and at J to 6 bases, leaving 12 bases not matched to a gene. The germline V gene encodes CDR1 LNHDA and CDR2 SQIVND (reference sequence). DNA for the CDR3: TGTGCCAGTAGTTATGCCGGGCAGGGGGTAGCTGAAGCTTTCTTT. Its translation is CASSYAGQGVAEAFF. Full variable domain (outside the CDR3, taken from reference TRBV19 and TRBJ1-1): DGGITQSPKYLFRKEGQNVTLSCEQNLNHDAMYWYRQDPGQGLRLIYYSQIVNDFQKGDIAEGYSVSREKKESFPLTVTSAQKNPTAFYLCASSYAGQGVAEAFFGQGTRLTVV.

This rearrangement joins TRBV6-1 to TRBJ2-7; 10 nucleotides agree with TRBD1. The CDR3 spans 14 residues. The germline gives CDR1 MNHNS, CDR2 SASEGT. Trimming took 5 bases from V and 6 from J; bases not matched to a gene: 7. In DNA, the CDR3 is TGTGCCAGCAGTCCCGGGACAGGGGTAACCGAGCAGTACTTC. Its translation is CASSPGTGVTEQYF.

About this clone itself: The identical CDR3 is also encoded by other nucleotide sequences in the sample. The J gene is TRBJ2-7, the V gene TRBV10-3, with unresolved D. The CDR3 consists of 11 residues. The V end was cut by 10 bases, the J end by 0 bases, with 7 bases between. Germline V gene lookup returns CDR1 ENHRY and CDR2 SYGVKD. CDR3 sequence: CATSGSYEQYF. DNA for the CDR3: TGTGCCACCTCAGGCTCCTACGAGCAGTACTTC.

The rearrangement uses TRBV18 and TRBJ2-4, with 7 nucleotides matching TRBD1. This CDR3 contains 17 residues. V shed 0 bases, J shed 3 bases, and the junction held 8 bases outside the gene matches. CDR1 is KGHSH and CDR2 is LQKENI in the germline V gene. The CDR3 protein is CASSPPTGDGVKNIQYF. In DNA, the CDR3 is TGTGCCAGCTCACCACCAACAGGGGACGGGGTCAAAAACATTCAGTACTTC.

The chain links TRBV4-1 to TRBJ2-3; no definite D call. Germline CDR1 reads MGHRA; CDR2 reads YSYEKL. The CDR3 is made up of 14 amino acids. Trimming took off 1 base at V and 0 bases at J, with 5 bases between the two ends. The CDR3 protein is CASSQASSTDTQYF. CDR3 nucleotides: TGCGCCAGCAGCCAAGCTTCTAGCACAGATACGCAGTATTTT.

This clone appeared once. This chain connects TRBV7-9 to TRBJ2-7, with TRBD1 identical over 9 bases. The junction had 5 bases not matched to a gene; V was cut back by 4 bases and J by 1 base. The CDR3 has 15 amino acids. Germline CDR1 and CDR2: SEHNR and FQNEAQ (reference sequence). Here the CDR3 reads CASSSGTGWSYEQYF. The CDR3 DNA is TGTGCCAGCAGCTCCGGGACAGGGTGGTCCTACGAGCAGTACTTC.

The J gene is TRBJ2-5, the V gene TRBV7-2, with 11 bases identical to TRBD2. The V gene's germline CDR1 is SGHTA and CDR2 FQGNSA. The CDR3 loop spans 15 amino acids. The junction had 3 bases not matched to a gene; V was cut back by 4 bases and J by 2 bases. For the CDR3, the DNA is TGTGCCAGCAGCTCCGCTAGCGGGGGGCAAGAGACCCAGTACTTC. It encodes CASSSASGGQETQYF.

The chain has TRBV5-4 and TRBJ2-1; 8 nucleotides match TRBD1. The trim removed 3 bases at V and 2 bases at J, leaving 4 bases unmatched. Germline CDR1 and CDR2: SGHNT and YYREEE (reference sequence). The CDR3 has 15 amino acids. The CDR3 DNA follows: TGTGCCAGCAGCTACCCGGGACAGGCCTACAATGAGCAGTTCTTC. Translated: CASSYPGQAYNEQFF.

Here the CDR3 DNA reads TGTGCCAGCAGTGTTGGGACAGGGGTCAGCGAGCAGTACTTC. Its protein product is CASSVGTGVSEQYF. The genes are TRBV2 and TRBJ2-7; 10 nucleotides match TRBD1. Germline V CDR1 and CDR2: SNHLY, FYNNEI. The CDR3 contains 14 residues. V trimming: 4 bases; J trimming: 6 bases; junction bases outside the gene matches: 6. The whole variable domain, remainder taken from reference TRBV2 and TRBJ2-7, is EPEVTQTPSHQVTQMGQEVILRCVPISNHLYFYWYRQILGQKVEFLVSFYNNEISEKSEIFDDQFSVERPDGSNFTLKIRSTKLEDSAMYFCASSVGTGVSEQYFGPGTRLTVT.

This clone was found once. The chain has TRBV11-2 and TRBJ2-7; 7 bases are shared with TRBD1. The V gene end was trimmed by 5 bases and the J gene end by 6 bases; junction bases not matched to a gene: 10. The CDR3 runs to 14 residues. Germline V lookup: CDR1 SGHAT, CDR2 FQNNGV. Written as DNA, the CDR3 is TGTGCCAGCAGCCCGATGGCGACAGGGAGCGAGCAGTACTTC. This gives the protein CASSPMATGSEQYF.

The chain uses TRBV5-8 and TRBJ2-7; the D is unclear. Trimming removed 1 base from V and 3 bases from J, with 11 bases in between. Germline-derived CDR1 and CDR2 are SGHTS and YDEGEE. This CDR3 region has 14 residues. This CDR3 reads CASSLLGNFYEQYF. The DNA for the CDR3 is TGTGCCAGCAGCTTGCTGGGGAATTTCTACGAGCAGTACTTC.

The chain recombines TRBV10-2 with TRBJ2-5; tentative D call: TRBD2 (7 bases). Germline CDR1 and CDR2: WSHSY and SAAADI. CDR3 size: 18 residues. Trimming pared 8 bases from V and 2 bases from J, leaving 27 bases between. The CDR3 region has the DNA TGCGCCAGCGGCCGTGACATGTTTCAAAAGGGGGGGCAAGAGACCCAGTACTTC. Translated, it gives CASGRDMFQKGGQETQYF.

The chain joins TRBV6-5 to TRBJ1-3; D remains ambiguous. The CDR3 contains 14 residues. The ends were cut back, 6 bases at V and 0 bases at J, with 9 bases in the middle. Germline V CDR1 and CDR2: MNHEY, SVGAGI. The CDR3 nucleotides are TGTGCCAGCAGCCGACTCGTCTCTGGAAACACCATATATTTT. Protein product: CASSRLVSGNTIYF.

This clone was detected only a few times. V and J are TRBV21-1 and TRBJ1-6; TRBD1, the table's D call, lacks a check against the DNA. TRBV21-1 is marked as a pseudogene. The CDR3 is 16 residues long. The CDR3 DNA sequence: TGTGCCAGCAGCAAACGGACAAAACTCGATAATTCACCCCTCCACTTT. As protein: CASSKRTKLDNSPLHF.

This sequence joins TRBV7-2 and TRBJ2-4; no firm D call. Trimming shortened V by 5 bases and J by 5 bases, and 10 bases separated the two germline ends. Germline lookup yields CDR1 SGHTA and CDR2 FQGNSA. The CDR3 totals 13 residues. CDR3 region: CASSLLVENIQYF. The CDR3 DNA reads as TGTGCCAGCAGCCTACTTGTCGAAAACATTCAGTACTTC.

The rearrangement uses TRBV5-1 and TRBJ2-7, with D perhaps TRBD2 (6 bases). The CDR3 extends over 15 amino acids. Trimming removed 4 bases at V and 3 bases at J, with 17 bases between. Germline V gives CDR1 SGHRS, CDR2 YFSETQ. This chain's CDR3 is CASSSPGLGVYEQYF. In DNA, the CDR3 is TGCGCCAGCAGCAGTCCGGGACTGGGTGTCTACGAGCAGTACTTC.

V usage is TRBV27 and J usage is TRBJ1-1; TRBD1 is a possible D gene (5 bases). CDR3 size: 13 residues. The V gene lost 3 bases and the J gene lost 4 bases, with 9 bases spanning the gap. Germline CDR1 MNHEY, CDR2 SMNVEV (reference sequence). This chain's CDR3 is CASSLGRTTEAFF. The CDR3, as DNA: TGTGCCAGCAGTTTGGGACGGACCACTGAAGCTTTCTTT.

This clone appeared once. Other nucleotide sequences in the sample specify the same CDR3. The chain employs TRBV6-4 and TRBJ1-2; no firm D call. Between the trimmed V and J ends, which lost 6 bases and 2 bases, there was a span of 10 bases. The CDR3 is made up of 13 amino acids. Germline CDR1 reads MRHNA; CDR2 reads SNTAGT. DNA of the CDR3: TGTGCCAGCAGCCCTGGACTCAACTATGGCTACACCTTC. Protein product: CASSPGLNYGYTF.

The genes are TRBV6-1 and TRBJ1-5; 7 bases are a match to TRBD1. This CDR3 is built from 15 residues. V shed 2 bases and J 3 bases; nucleotides not matched to a gene: 4. CDR1 and CDR2 (germline): MNHNS, SASEGT. The CDR3 DNA sequence: TGTGCCAGCAGTGAAATGACAGGGAACAATCAGCCCCAGCATTTT. It is translated as CASSEMTGNNQPQHF.

The count of this clone is one. The chain employs TRBV30 and TRBJ1-2; 9 nucleotides line up with TRBD1. CDR1 GTSNPN and CDR2 SVGIG come from the germline V gene (reference sequence). Trimming took 1 base from V and 7 from J; bases not matched to a gene: 13. The CDR3 totals 16 residues. CDR3 region: CAWSEGQGMSMAGYTF. For the CDR3, the DNA is TGTGCCTGGAGTGAGGGACAGGGTATGAGTATGGCTGGCTACACCTTC.